The 14 T cell receptor beta chains listed next were all sequenced from one sample in a study of beta chain features in type 1 diabetes. The investigators reverse transcribed all of the isolated RNA, so they sequenced expressed TCRB transcripts. Some clones are missing from TCRdb's copy, which holds only in-frame ones; the method was immunoSEQ multiplex PCR. The sample carries around 300,000 clones, 8% recorded once. Sequencing input: central memory CD4+ T cells from blood. The receptors shown here come from a woman aged 18-30 years in good health.

The chain links TRBV7-2 to TRBJ1-2; a weak D match, TRBD1 (6 bases). Germline V gives CDR1 SGHTA, CDR2 FQGNSA. The CDR3 has 13 amino acids. V shed 1 base and J shed 13 bases, with 16 bases lying between them. The CDR3 nucleotides read TGTGCCAGCAGCTTAGAAGCGGGCAGGGGAAGCACCTTC. Amino acids: CASSLEAGRGSTF.

The chain joins TRBV15 to TRBJ1-6; a possible D gene is TRBD1 (6 bases). V dropped 5 bases and J dropped 7 bases, with 15 bases sitting between them. The CDR3 consists of 15 residues. Germline V lookup: CDR1 LNHNV, CDR2 YYDKDF (reference sequence). CDR3 DNA sequence: TGTGCCACCAGCCCTTCCGGGACAAAGAATTCACCCCTCCACTTT. Translated, it gives CATSPSGTKNSPLHF.

The V gene is TRBV18, the J gene TRBJ2-7; 7 nucleotides agree with TRBD2. V trimming: 3 bases; J trimming: 1 base; junction bases outside the gene matches: 6. The CDR3 sequence is 15 residues long. The germline V gene encodes CDR1 KGHSH and CDR2 LQKENI. The chain's CDR3 is CASSPRGGESYEQYF. CDR3 sequence (DNA): TGTGCCAGCTCACCGAGGGGAGGGGAATCCTACGAGCAGTACTTC.

The chain uses TRBV7-9 and TRBJ1-2; D gene uncertain. The CDR3 has 13 residues. V was clipped by 4 bases and J by 4 bases, with 10 bases between them. Germline CDR1 and CDR2: SEHNR and FQNEAQ (reference sequence). In DNA, the CDR3 is TGTGCCAGCAGCTCCGGGGAGATCTATGGCTACACCTTC. It encodes CASSSGEIYGYTF.

This clone came up many times. The chain carries TRBV7-6 and TRBJ1-4; 8 positions match TRBD1. This CDR3 is 16 amino acids long. Germline V gene sequence: CDR1 SGHVS, CDR2 FNYEAQ. V was clipped by 1 base and J by 8 bases; unmatched bases: 9. CDR3 sequence: CASSLGRTGRIEKLFF. CDR3 coding DNA: TGTGCCAGCAGCTTAGGGAGGACAGGGAGAATCGAAAAACTGTTTTTT.

This clone occurred a few times. The rearrangement links TRBV9 to TRBJ2-7; 7 positions agree with TRBD1. This CDR3 spans 14 amino acids. Per the germline V gene, CDR1 is SGDLS and CDR2 is YYNGEE. The V segment lost 4 bases and the J segment 3 bases; nucleotides outside the gene matches: 7. The CDR3 here is CASSSSSGGYEQYF. CDR3 coding DNA: TGTGCCAGCAGCAGCTCATCAGGGGGCTACGAGCAGTACTTC.

The V gene is TRBV28, the J gene TRBJ2-6, with no clear D. The CDR3 runs to 16 residues. Germline CDR1 and CDR2: MDHEN and SYDVKM. The V end lost 3 bases, the J end lost 0 bases, and 9 bases lay between the germline ends. The CDR3 protein is CASSFMQYSGANVLTF. The CDR3 DNA is TGTGCCAGCAGTTTTATGCAGTACTCTGGGGCCAACGTCCTGACTTTC.

This clone was recorded a few times. The J gene is TRBJ1-4, the V gene TRBV9; no clear D. CDR3 length equals 15 residues. Germline V gene sequence: CDR1 SGDLS, CDR2 YYNGEE. V lost 0 bases and J 10 bases, leaving 16 bases between the germline ends. This CDR3 reads CASSVDEVLGGKLFF. The CDR3 DNA reads TGTGCCAGCAGCGTAGATGAGGTGCTAGGTGGAAAACTGTTTTTT.

The V call is TRBV6-6, the J call TRBJ2-1; TRBD2 agrees at 9 bases. Germline CDR1 reads MNHNY; CDR2 reads SVGAGI (reference sequence). CDR3 length: 13 amino acids. Trimming removed 6 bases from V and 8 bases from J; junction bases left unmatched: 5. The CDR3: CASRLWTSDEQFF. The DNA of the CDR3 is TGTGCCAGCAGATTATGGACTAGCGATGAGCAGTTCTTC.

The chain combines TRBV28 with TRBJ2-7; TRBD1 matches 7 bases. V lost 9 bases to trimming and J lost 0 bases; unmatched junction nucleotides: 5. Per germline, CDR1 MDHEN and CDR2 SYDVKM. This CDR3 is 13 amino acids long. Written as DNA, the CDR3 is TGTGCCAGTAACAGGGGTCTCTCCTACGAGCAGTACGTC. Translation: CASNRGLSYEQYV.

This clone was recorded at least ten times. The gene calls are TRBV10-3 and TRBJ2-3, with D tentatively TRBD1 or TRBD2 (5 bases each). This CDR3 is built from 14 residues. From germline, CDR1 is ENHRY and CDR2 SYGVKD. Trimming removed 6 bases at V and 3 bases at J, with 13 bases between. CDR3 amino acids: CAIRPGPTTDTQYF. CDR3 sequence (DNA): TGTGCCATCAGACCGGGACCCACGACAGATACGCAGTATTTT.

The V call is TRBV30, the J call TRBJ1-4, with D maybe TRBD1 (6 bases). Deletions cut 1 base from V and 5 bases from J, with 11 bases between. The V gene's germline CDR1 is GTSNPN and CDR2 SVGIG (reference sequence). The CDR3 runs to 14 residues. CDR3 sequence reads: CAWSEQGLNEKLFF. The DNA of the CDR3 is TGTGCCTGGAGTGAACAGGGACTGAATGAAAAACTGTTTTTT. Full variable domain (remainder filled in from reference TRBV30 and TRBJ1-4): SQTIHQWPATLVQPVGSPLSLECTVEGTSNPNLYWYRQAAGRGLQLLFYSVGIGQISSEVPQNLSASRPQDRQFILSSKKLLLSDSGFYLCAWSEQGLNEKLFFGSGTQLSVL.

The chain has TRBV27 and TRBJ2-3, with D possibly matching TRBD2 (5 bases). Trimming removed 5 bases from V and 4 bases from J, with 16 bases in between. This CDR3 is built from 15 residues. Germline lookup yields CDR1 MNHEY and CDR2 SMNVEV (reference sequence). CDR3 in amino acids: CASSPPWERPDTQYF. The CDR3 nucleotides are TGTGCCAGCAGTCCCCCGTGGGAGAGGCCAGATACGCAGTATTTT.

This clone was counted only a few times. V is TRBV5-4 and J is TRBJ1-5; D is undetermined. The germline gives CDR1 SGHNT, CDR2 YYREEE (reference sequence). The CDR3 length is 13 residues. Trimming pared 0 bases from V and 5 bases from J, leaving 6 bases between. CDR3 residues: CASSLGRDQPQHF. CDR3 nucleotides: TGTGCCAGCAGCTTGGGAAGGGATCAGCCCCAGCATTTT.